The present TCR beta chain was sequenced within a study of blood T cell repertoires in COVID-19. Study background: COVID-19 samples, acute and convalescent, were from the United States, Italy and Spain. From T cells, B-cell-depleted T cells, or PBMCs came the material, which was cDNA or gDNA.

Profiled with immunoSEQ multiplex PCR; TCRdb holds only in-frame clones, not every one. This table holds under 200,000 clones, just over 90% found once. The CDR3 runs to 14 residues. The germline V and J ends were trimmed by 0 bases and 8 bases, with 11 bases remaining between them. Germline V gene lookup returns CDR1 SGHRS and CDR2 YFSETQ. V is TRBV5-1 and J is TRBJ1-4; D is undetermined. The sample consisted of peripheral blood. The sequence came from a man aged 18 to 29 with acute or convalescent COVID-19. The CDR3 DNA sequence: TGCGCCAGCAGCTTGGATGGTTCCGGGGAAAAACTGTTTTTT. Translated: CASSLDGSGEKLFF.